The next 25 T cell receptor beta chains were all read from a single sample in a study of spatial heterogeneity in lung cancer (dated by TCRdb to about 2019). The library was generated by 5' RACE. TCRdb records NextSeq 500 as the sequencer. TCRdb reanalyzed the raw reads on its own, using fastp at Q25 for trimming and MiXCR for clone calling, and kept in-frame beta chains. Under each unique CDR3 protein, matching rows form one entry showing the most common genes and DNA. The sample includes about 92,000 distinct CDR3 sequences, with approximately 12% observed a single time. The top ten clones comprise roughly two fifths of the sample. The sample's time point label is to be understood as: sample taken at primary tumor resection. The sample here was PBMCs, taken at surgery. Receptors were obtained from a male donor with early-stage non-small cell lung cancer.

The table lists this clonotype with a few counts. The genes are TRBV7-3 and TRBJ1-1; D gene ambiguous. Germline V lookup: CDR1 SGHTA, CDR2 FQGTGA. The CDR3 runs to 13 residues. The V end was cut by 5 bases, the J end by 0 bases, with 7 bases between. CDR3 coding DNA: TGTGCCAGCAGCCTGACGTTGAACACTGAAGCTTTCTTT. It translates to CASSLTLNTEAFF.

The chain has TRBV27 and TRBJ2-7; D gene uncertain. The CDR3 length is 13 residues. Trimming pared 6 bases from V and 3 bases from J, leaving 12 bases between. CDR1 and CDR2 (germline): MNHEY, SMNVEV (reference sequence). As DNA, the CDR3 is TGTGCCAGCAGCTTAGACCGGAGCTACGAGCAGTACTTC. Its translation is CASSLDRSYEQYF.

CDR3 in amino acids: CASSPPGQGRETQYF. CDR3 nucleotides: TGTGCCAGCAGCCCTCCGGGACAGGGCAGGGAGACCCAGTACTTC. The V call is TRBV16, the J call TRBJ2-5, with 9 bases identical to TRBD1. The CDR3 covers 15 residues. After removal of 4 bases from V and 5 bases from J, the junction contained 8 bases not matched to a gene. Germline V gene data show CDR1 as KGHSY and CDR2 as FQNENV.

This clonotype was counted many times. The genes are TRBV4-1 and TRBJ1-5; the D is unclear. Trimming stripped 1 base from V and 3 bases from J, with 10 bases between. CDR1 is MGHRA, CDR2 YSYEKL, per germline. This CDR3 has 15 amino acids. The CDR3 sequence: CASSQADGNNQPQHF. CDR3 sequence (DNA): TGCGCCAGCAGCCAAGCGGACGGCAACAATCAGCCCCAGCATTTT.

The table lists this clonotype with a few counts. The gene calls are TRBV7-2 and TRBJ1-1, with D unresolved. The germline gives CDR1 SGHTA, CDR2 FQGNSA. V was pared by 5 bases and J by 4 bases, with 5 bases between. CDR3 length: 11 amino acids. CDR3 sequence (DNA): TGTGCCAGCAGCCCCCGCACTGAAGCTTTCTTT. It is translated as CASSPRTEAFF.

This clonotype has a handful of counts. The genes are TRBV7-2 and TRBJ2-7, with D unresolved. Germline-derived CDR1 and CDR2 are SGHTA and FQGNSA. Trimming removed 1 base at V and 5 bases at J, with 6 bases between. The CDR3 runs 12 residues. CDR3 protein: CASSLGENEQYF. The CDR3 nucleotides read TGTGCCAGCAGCTTAGGGGAAAACGAGCAGTACTTC.

This clonotype was observed a handful of times. The CDR3 DNA reads TGCGCCAGCAGCTCCGACCTCTCTGGGGCCAACGTCCTGACTTTC. This codes for CASSSDLSGANVLTF. The gene calls are TRBV5-1 and TRBJ2-6; D gene uncertain. Germline V CDR1 and CDR2: SGHRS, YFSETQ. The ends were cut back, 3 bases at V and 0 bases at J, with 7 bases in the middle. CDR3 length equals 15 residues. Filled out from reference TRBV5-1 and TRBJ2-6, the complete variable domain reads KAGVTQTPRYLIKTRGQQVTLSCSPISGHRSVSWYQQTPGQGLQFLFEYFSETQRNKGNFPGRFSGRQFSNSRSEMNVSTLELGDSALYLCASSSDLSGANVLTFGAGSRLTVL.

This clonotype was counted only a few times. The chain is built from TRBV7-8 and TRBJ2-3; D ambiguous. V was trimmed by 1 base and J by 4 bases, leaving 3 bases between them. Per germline, CDR1 SGHVS and CDR2 FQNEAQ. This CDR3 is 12 amino acids long. The CDR3 coding sequence is TGTGCCAGCAGCTTAGTACCAGATACGCAGTATTTT. Its translation: CASSLVPDTQYF.

The J gene is TRBJ2-1, the V gene TRBV27; D is possibly TRBD2 (6 bases). The V gene's germline CDR1 is MNHEY and CDR2 SMNVEV (reference sequence). V was cut by 10 bases and J by 6 bases, with 16 bases left in between. This CDR3 region has 13 residues. The CDR3 region is CAIPPGGFNEQFF. The DNA of the CDR3 is TGTGCCATCCCGCCCGGGGGTTTCAATGAGCAGTTCTTC.

This clonotype was found once. Mismatch with germline at one junction end may stem from a read error. The gene calls are TRBV6-2 or TRBV6-3 and TRBJ1-1, with 12 bases identical to TRBD1. The germline gives CDR1 MNHEY, CDR2 SVGEGT. There are 14 residues in the CDR3. This CDR3 reads CASGTGGSNTETFF. CDR3 nucleotide sequence: TGTGCCAGCGGGACAGGGGGCTCGAACACTGAAACTTTCTTT.

This clonotype was seen repeatedly, ten times or more. CDR3 coding DNA: TGTGCCAGCAGCTTAGAACAGAACACCGGGGAGCTGTTTTTT. It yields the protein CASSLEQNTGELFF. V and J are TRBV7-9 and TRBJ2-2, with D unclear. The length of the CDR3 is 14 residues. The V end was cut by 1 base, the J end by 1 base, with 4 bases between. CDR1 is SEHNR and CDR2 is FQNEAQ in the germline V gene (reference sequence).

The chain combines TRBV6-2 or TRBV6-3 with TRBJ1-5; no reliable D call. This CDR3 spans 12 amino acids. Trimming took off 5 bases at V and 6 bases at J, with 8 bases between the two ends. Germline-derived CDR1 and CDR2 are MNHEY and SVGEGT. CDR3 in amino acids: CASSPRGQPQHF. DNA for the CDR3: TGTGCCAGCAGTCCTAGAGGTCAGCCCCAGCATTTT.

In this sample, this clonotype turned up a few times. The chain carries TRBV10-1 and TRBJ2-2; D call uncertain. CDR1 is WNHNN and CDR2 is SYGVQD in the germline V gene (reference sequence). The CDR3 covers 13 residues. V gave up 2 bases and J gave up 4 bases, with 5 bases separating them. DNA for the CDR3: TGCGCCAGCAGTGAGAAGTTCACCGGGGAGCTGTTTTTT. Its translation is CASSEKFTGELFF.

This clonotype was counted between two and nine times. The chain joins TRBV9 to TRBJ2-1, with 14 bases lining up with TRBD2. Germline assignment: CDR1 SGDLS and CDR2 YYNGEE. CDR3 size: 15 residues. With 4 bases clipped from V and 8 bases from J, the junction kept 5 bases outside the gene matches. The CDR3: CASSSGLAGGDEQFF. CDR3 nucleotides: TGTGCCAGCAGCTCCGGACTAGCGGGAGGTGATGAGCAGTTCTTC.

The chain recombines TRBV28 with TRBJ2-2, with a possible D match to TRBD1 (6 bases). In germline, CDR1 is MDHEN, CDR2 SYDVKM. V was trimmed by 3 bases and J by 2 bases, leaving 13 bases between them. The CDR3 loop spans 16 amino acids. The CDR3 DNA is TGTGCCAGCAGTTTGCGGACAGCCTCCAACACCGGGGAGCTGTTTTTT. The encoded protein is CASSLRTASNTGELFF. The full variable domain, in which reference TRBV28 and TRBJ2-2 provide the parts outside the CDR3, is DVKVTQSSRYLVKRTGEKVFLECVQDMDHENMFWYRQDPGLGLRLIYFSYDVKMKEKGDIPEGYSVSREKKERFSLILESASTNQTSMYLCASSLRTASNTGELFFGEGSRLTVL.

There are a few counts of this clonotype. The V call is TRBV5-1, the J call TRBJ2-7; TRBD1 matches at 10 bases. V gave up 6 bases and J gave up 3 bases; unmatched junction bases: 6. Germline assignment: CDR1 SGHRS and CDR2 YFSETQ. The CDR3 runs 14 residues. Here the CDR3 reads CASNDGTGVYEQYF. CDR3 in DNA: TGCGCCAGCAATGACGGGACAGGGGTCTACGAGCAGTACTTC.

This clonotype was observed a handful of times. This chain connects TRBV12-3 or TRBV12-4 to TRBJ2-5; 10 bases are a match to TRBD2. Losses at the gene ends were 6 bases for V and 0 bases for J; bases not matched to a gene: 7. There are 16 residues in the CDR3. This chain's CDR3 is CASSRGTSAYQETQYF. The CDR3 bases are TGTGCCAGCAGCCGGGGGACTAGCGCGTACCAAGAGACCCAGTACTTC.

The chain recombines TRBV3-1 with TRBJ2-3; 11 nucleotides line up with TRBD2. The CDR3 sequence is 15 residues long. After removal of 0 bases from V and 8 bases from J, the junction contained 4 bases not matched to a gene. Germline V gene lookup returns CDR1 LGHDT and CDR2 YNNKEL (reference sequence). The CDR3 is CASSQETSGSGTQYF. The CDR3 region has the DNA TGTGCCAGCAGCCAAGAAACTAGCGGGAGCGGTACGCAGTATTTT.

The chain links TRBV3-1 to TRBJ2-7; TRBD1 matches at 8 bases. CDR1 is LGHDT, CDR2 YNNKEL, per germline (reference sequence). This CDR3 has 15 amino acids. After removal of 0 bases from V and 7 bases from J, the junction contained 8 bases not matched to a gene. In DNA, the CDR3 is TGTGCCAGCAGCCAAGATCTGGCAGGGGGCAGGGAGCAGTACTTC. It is translated as CASSQDLAGGREQYF.

This clonotype was counted ten times or more. The chain couples TRBV7-2 to TRBJ1-2; D unresolved. Germline CDR1 reads SGHTA; CDR2 reads FQGNSA. The length of the CDR3 is 14 residues. Deletions cut 3 bases from V and 8 bases from J, with 16 bases between. The CDR3 region has the DNA TGTGCCAGCAGCTTCGAGGCGCGGATGCAAGGCTACACCTTC. This sequence encodes CASSFEARMQGYTF.

This clonotype showed up just a few times. The chain recombines TRBV9 with TRBJ2-1, with 14 bases matching TRBD2. V lost 4 bases to trimming and J lost 7 bases; unmatched junction nucleotides: 10. There are 17 residues in the CDR3. Germline CDR1 and CDR2: SGDLS and YYNGEE. Written as DNA, the CDR3 is TGTGCCAGCAGCCTGACTAGCGGGGGGGCAAATGAGAATGAGCAGTTCTTC. This gives the protein CASSLTSGGANENEQFF.

The chain has TRBV12-3 or TRBV12-4 and TRBJ2-3; D is undetermined. V lost 6 bases to trimming and J lost 10 bases, with 11 bases between them. This CDR3 is built from 11 residues. The CDR3 region has the DNA TGTGCCAGCAGATCCTTTGTTCCGCAGTATTTT. Protein product: CASRSFVPQYF.

This clonotype turned up a few times. V usage is TRBV5-4 and J usage is TRBJ2-1; D is possibly TRBD1 (6 bases). Germline CDR1 SGHNT, CDR2 YYREEE (reference sequence). This CDR3 is 14 amino acids long. Trimming left V 0 bases short and J 7 bases short, with 11 bases between. CDR3 DNA: TGTGCCAGCAGCTTGGAGGCTAGGGGGAATGAGCAGTTCTTC. Its translation: CASSLEARGNEQFF.

The CDR3 DNA follows: TGTGCCAGCAGCCAAGATCTCTACGAGCAGTACTTC. This encodes CASSQDLYEQYF. V and J are TRBV3-2 and TRBJ2-7. TRBV3-2 is described as a pseudogene. The CDR3 covers 12 residues.

The chain couples TRBV2 to TRBJ2-6; no firm D call. Germline assignment: CDR1 SNHLY and CDR2 FYNNEI. The ends were cut back, 6 bases at V and 4 bases at J, with 13 bases in the middle. The CDR3 has 15 amino acids. The DNA for the CDR3 is TGTGCCAGCAGGGCCCTAGAGGTCGGGGCCAACGTCCTGACTTTC. Its protein product is CASRALEVGANVLTF.